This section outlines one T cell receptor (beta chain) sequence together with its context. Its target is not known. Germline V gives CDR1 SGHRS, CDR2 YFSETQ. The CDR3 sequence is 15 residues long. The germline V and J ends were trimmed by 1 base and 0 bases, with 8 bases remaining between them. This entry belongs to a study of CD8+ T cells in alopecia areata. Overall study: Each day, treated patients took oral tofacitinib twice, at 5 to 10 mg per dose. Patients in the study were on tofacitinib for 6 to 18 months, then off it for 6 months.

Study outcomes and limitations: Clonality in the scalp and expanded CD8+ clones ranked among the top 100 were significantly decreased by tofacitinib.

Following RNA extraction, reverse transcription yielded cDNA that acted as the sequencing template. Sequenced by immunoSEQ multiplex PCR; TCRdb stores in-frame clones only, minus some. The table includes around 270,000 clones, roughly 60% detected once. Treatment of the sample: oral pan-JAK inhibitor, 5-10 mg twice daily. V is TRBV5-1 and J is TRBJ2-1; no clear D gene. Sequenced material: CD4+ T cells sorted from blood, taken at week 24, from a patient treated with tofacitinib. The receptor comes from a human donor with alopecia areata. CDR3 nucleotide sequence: TGCGCCAGCAGCTTGACTGATAGCTCCTACAATGAGCAGTTCTTC. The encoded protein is CASSLTDSSYNEQFF. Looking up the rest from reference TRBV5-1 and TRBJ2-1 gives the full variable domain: KAGVTQTPRYLIKTRGQQVTLSCSPISGHRSVSWYQQTPGQGLQFLFEYFSETQRNKGNFPGRFSGRQFSNSRSEMNVSTLELGDSALYLCASSLTDSSYNEQFFGPGTRLTVL.